These T cell receptor beta chains were read from a single sample in a study of blood T cell repertoires in COVID-19. The protocol was immunoSEQ multiplex PCR, while the TCRdb copy is restricted to in-frame clones and leaves out a portion. Of some 190,000 clones listed, almost 90% are singletons. What was sequenced was peripheral blood. These TCRs come from a man younger than 35 with active or convalescent COVID-19. Both conserved end residues are part of each CDR3. The order of the fields is CDR3 protein, CDR3 DNA, D gene, J gene, V gene, clone size. The D gene is left open where the match is weak. Clone size, where shown, is once, few, many, or a class for clones that have expanded.

CATSTSQRLHTIYF	TGTGCCACCAGCACCTCCCAGCGACTGCACACCATATATTTT	-	TRBJ1-3	TRBV15	-
CASSLDGQGYGYTF	TGCGCCAGCAGCTTAGACGGACAGGGCTATGGCTACACCTTC	TRBD1	TRBJ1-2	TRBV5-1	once
CASSSPGQGETQYF	TGTGCCAGCAGCTCACCGGGACAGGGAGAGACCCAGTACTTC	TRBD1	TRBJ2-5	TRBV5-4	-
CANQPGVSYNEQFF	TGTGCCAACCAGCCGGGGGTATCCTACAATGAGCAGTTCTTC	-	TRBJ2-1	TRBV2	-
CASSYQTASNQPQHF	TGTGCCAGCAGCTACCAGACAGCAAGCAATCAGCCCCAGCATTTT	-	TRBJ1-5	TRBV7-8	-
CASSDHRQGNSGNTIYF	TGTGCCAGCAGTGACCATCGACAGGGGAACTCTGGAAACACCATATATTTT	TRBD1	TRBJ1-3	TRBV4-2	-
CASSRTFATNEKLFF	TGTGCCAGCAGCAGGACATTCGCAACTAATGAAAAACTGTTTTTT	-	TRBJ1-4	TRBV11-2	-
CASSATREYYNEQFF	TGTGCCAGCAGCGCGACAAGGGAGTACTACAATGAGCAGTTCTTC	-	TRBJ2-1	TRBV27	-
CASSRLSGGGTEAFF	TGTGCCAGCAGCCGCCTCAGCGGGGGCGGCACTGAAGCTTTCTTT	-	TRBJ1-1	TRBV3-1/TRBV3-2	once
CASSVAGGPSTDTQYF	TGTGCCAGCAGCGTAGCGGGGGGGCCCAGCACAGATACGCAGTATTTT	TRBD2	TRBJ2-3	TRBV9	-
CASSLRQGATEAFF	TGCGCCAGCAGCCTTAGACAGGGGGCCACTGAAGCTTTCTTT	TRBD1	TRBJ1-1	TRBV4-1	-
CAWSHPGGTDTQYF	TGTGCCTGGAGTCACCCGGGAGGCACAGATACGCAGTATTTT	-	TRBJ2-3	TRBV30	once
CASSKGRAGDTQYF	TGTGCCAGCAGCAAAGGTCGGGCGGGAGATACGCAGTATTTT	-	TRBJ2-3	TRBV21-1	-
CASSEGGLSSGNTIYF	TGTGCCAGCAGTGAAGGTGGGCTGAGCTCTGGAAACACCATATATTTT	-	TRBJ1-3	TRBV6-1	-
CASSPRMSNTEAFF	TGTGCCAGCAGTCCCAGAATGTCGAACACTGAAGCTTTCTTT	-	TRBJ1-1	TRBV6-5	-
CASSPVDGQGSGYTF	TGTGCCAGCAGCCCCGTTGATGGACAGGGTTCCGGCTACACCTTC	TRBD1	TRBJ1-2	TRBV3-1/TRBV3-2	-
CASSQDRREGLNEQFF	TGTGCCAGCAGCCAAGATAGGCGGGAGGGCCTCAATGAGCAGTTCTTC	TRBD2	TRBJ2-1	TRBV4-2	few
CASSLARQNTEAFF	TGTGCCAGCAGCTTAGCGAGGCAAAACACTGAAGCTTTCTTT	-	TRBJ1-1	TRBV7-2	-
CASSFTGVEAFF	TGTGCCAGCAGCTTTACAGGGGTTGAAGCTTTCTTT	TRBD1	TRBJ1-1	TRBV7-9	once
CAWSVRGPNGYTF	TGTGCCTGGAGTGTGCGGGGGCCCAATGGCTACACCTTC	-	TRBJ1-2	TRBV30	-
CASELAGNNYEQYF	TGTGCCAGCGAACTAGCGGGGAACAACTACGAGCAGTACTTC	TRBD2	TRBJ2-7	TRBV2	-
CASSLVRGGETQYF	TGTGCCAGCAGCTTAGTTCGGGGTGGAGAGACCCAGTACTTC	-	TRBJ2-5	TRBV5-4	-
CSVEERTNSEQYF	TGCAGCGTTGAAGAACGGACTAACAGCGAGCAGTACTTC	-	TRBJ2-7	TRBV29-1	-
CASSGLAGLYEQYF	TGTGCCAGCAGTGGACTAGCGGGACTCTACGAGCAGTACTTC	TRBD2	TRBJ2-7	TRBV6-2/TRBV6-3	-
CASSESSGVQETQYF	TGTGCCAGCAGTGAATCCTCGGGGGTCCAAGAGACCCAGTACTTC	-	TRBJ2-5	TRBV25-1	-
CASSQEREGTDTQYF	TGTGCCAGCAGCCAAGAGAGGGAGGGCACAGATACGCAGTATTTT	-	TRBJ2-3	TRBV3-1/TRBV3-2	-
CASSSITGLSKHIQYF	TGTGCCAGCAGTTCCATCACAGGCCTCTCTAAACACATTCAGTACTTC	-	TRBJ2-4	TRBV27	-
CASSIDRGYEQFF	TGTGCCAGTAGTATTGACAGGGGATATGAGCAGTTCTTC	TRBD1	TRBJ2-1	TRBV19	-
CASSLEGTGLWQYF	TGCGCCAGCAGCTTGGAAGGGACAGGGCTTTGGCAGTACTTC	TRBD1	TRBJ2-7	TRBV5-1	-
CASSLGLPGNTEAFF	TGTGCCAGCAGCTTAGGTCTTCCGGGAAACACTGAAGCTTTCTTT	-	TRBJ1-1	TRBV7-9	-
CASSLDPGISGNTIYF	TGCGCCAGCAGCTTGGACCCCGGGATTTCTGGAAACACCATATATTTT	-	TRBJ1-3	TRBV5-1	-
CASSLLDRGSAFF	TGTGCCAGCAGCTTGTTGGACAGGGGATCAGCTTTCTTT	TRBD1	TRBJ1-1	TRBV5-6	once
CASRSLVDEQFF	TGTGCCAGCAGATCACTAGTGGATGAGCAGTTCTTC	-	TRBJ2-1	TRBV7-9	-
CATRVDNSPLHF	TGTGCCACCCGGGTAGACAATTCACCCCTCCACTTT	-	TRBJ1-6	TRBV6-5	-
CASSPGQLGTYEQYF	TGTGCCAGCTCACCAGGACAGTTGGGGACCTACGAGCAGTACTTC	-	TRBJ2-7	TRBV18	-
CASSQEVGTSATPSPNNEQFF	TGCGCCAGCAGCCAAGAGGTTGGGACTAGCGCCACCCCTTCCCCAAACAATGAGCAGTTCTTC	TRBD2	TRBJ2-1	TRBV4-3	-
CASSQEAGRTDTQYF	TGTGCCAGCAGCCAAGAGGCGGGGCGCACAGATACGCAGTATTTT	-	TRBJ2-3	TRBV4-2	few
CASSPAVVANEKLFF	TGTGCCAGCTCACCCGCGGTTGTGGCTAATGAAAAACTGTTTTTT	-	TRBJ1-4	TRBV18	-
CASSQDAGYGYTF	TGCGCCAGCAGCCAAGATGCCGGGTATGGCTACACCTTC	-	TRBJ1-2	TRBV4-1	-
CASSEVIRGRRNSPLHF	TGTGCCAGCAGTGAAGTTATAAGGGGCAGAAGGAATTCACCCCTCCACTTT	-	TRBJ1-6	TRBV6-1	-
CASTKRGQGVDGYTF	TGTGCCAGCACCAAACGGGGACAGGGAGTTGATGGCTACACCTTC	TRBD1	TRBJ1-2	TRBV6-5	-
CASRDRLNTEAFF	TGTGCCAGCCGGGACAGGTTGAACACTGAAGCTTTCTTT	TRBD1	TRBJ1-1	TRBV19	-
CASSSGTGNTEAFF	TGTGCCAGCAGCTCCGGGACAGGGAACACTGAAGCTTTCTTT	TRBD1	TRBJ1-1	TRBV7-8	-
CATIPRRGPDSGNTIYF	TGTGCCACCATCCCCCGACGGGGTCCTGACTCTGGAAACACCATATATTTT	-	TRBJ1-3	TRBV24-1	-
CASLQGMNYGYTF	TGTGCCAGCTTACAGGGGATGAACTATGGCTACACCTTC	TRBD1	TRBJ1-2	TRBV12-3/TRBV12-4	-
CASSPLAGALGEQYF	TGTGCCAGCAGTCCGCTAGCGGGGGCCCTCGGAGAGCAGTACTTC	TRBD2	TRBJ2-7	TRBV6-2/TRBV6-3	-